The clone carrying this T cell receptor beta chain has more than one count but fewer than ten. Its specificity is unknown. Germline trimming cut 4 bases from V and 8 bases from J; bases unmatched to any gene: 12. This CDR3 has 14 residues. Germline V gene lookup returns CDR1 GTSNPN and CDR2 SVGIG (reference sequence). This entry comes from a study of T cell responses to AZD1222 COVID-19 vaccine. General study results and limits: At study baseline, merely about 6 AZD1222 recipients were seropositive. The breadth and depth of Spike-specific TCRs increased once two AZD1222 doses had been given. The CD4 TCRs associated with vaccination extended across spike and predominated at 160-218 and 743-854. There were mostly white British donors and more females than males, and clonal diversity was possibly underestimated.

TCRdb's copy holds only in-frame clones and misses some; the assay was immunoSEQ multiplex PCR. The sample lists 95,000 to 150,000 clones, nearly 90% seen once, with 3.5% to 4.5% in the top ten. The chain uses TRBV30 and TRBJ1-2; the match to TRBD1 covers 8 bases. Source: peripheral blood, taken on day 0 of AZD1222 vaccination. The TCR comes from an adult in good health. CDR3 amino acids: CAWINRGRSAGYTF. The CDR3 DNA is TGTGCCTGGATTAACAGGGGGAGGTCAGCGGGCTACACCTTC.